These 10 T cell receptor beta chains came from one sample sequenced in a study of tissue T cells after allogeneic stem cell transplantation. The time point: mouse harvest day 7 after allogeneic transplant. Each mouse received 10^7 T-cell-depleted marrow cells plus 10^6 splenic CD5+ T cells by tail vein. Clones were read by immunoSEQ multiplex PCR, and TCRdb kept only the in-frame ones, dropping some. The sample includes around 7,500 clones, 35% to 55% of them seen just once. Sequenced sample: gut tissue. The receptors come from a female BALB/c mouse given C57BL/6 T cells with graft-versus-host disease after an allogeneic hematopoietic cell transplant.

Turning to this clone: Gene names denote mouse genes. The read ends 1 residue early relative to the CDR3; the germline J gene fills the gap. This chain connects TRBV13-2 to TRBJ2-7; 10 positions agree with TRBD2. V shed 1 base, J shed 0 bases, and the junction held 4 bases outside the gene matches. The germline V gene has CDR1 NNHNN and CDR2 SYGAGS (reference sequence). The CDR3 totals 16 residues. CDR3 in amino acids: CASGDRTGGRSYEQYF. The CDR3 DNA, read in part, is TGTGCCAGCGGTGATAGGACTGGGGGCCGCTCCTATGAACAGTAC.

This clone appeared a few times. Gene names and germline match the mouse. The read comes to an end 1 residue before the CDR3 does, leaving the germline J gene to fill in the end. The rearrangement joins TRBV3 to TRBJ1-4; D gene unclear. Trimming shortened V by 6 bases and J by 0 bases, and 8 bases separated the two germline ends. This CDR3 spans 14 amino acids. Germline V gene lookup returns CDR1 SNHLY and CDR2 FYNGKV (reference sequence). This CDR3 is CASRPGVSNERLFF. The sequenced part of the CDR3 DNA is TGTGCCAGCAGGCCGGGAGTTTCCAACGAAAGATTATTT.

This clone rates as large. Gene names are mouse gene names. The CDR3 extends 1 residue past the end of the read, so its final part is completed from the germline J gene. V and J are TRBV20 and TRBJ1-3; TRBD1 matches at 11 bases. The J segment lost 2 bases and the V segment lost 6 bases, leaving 3 bases of the junction unmatched. The CDR3 contains 14 residues. Germline V gene data show CDR1 as GFQATS and CDR2 as STVNSAI. The CDR3 DNA, read in part, is TGTGGTGCCCCGGGACAGGGGGCTGGAAATACGCTCTAT. This codes for CGAPGQGAGNTLY. In full, the CDR3 is CGAPGQGAGNTLYF.

This clone was observed a few times. Gene names are mouse gene names. The CDR3 end lies 1 residue beyond the end of the read and is filled in from the germline J gene. The V gene is TRBV13-2, the J gene TRBJ1-6, with TRBD1 identical over 8 bases. TRBJ1-6 is filed as an ORF, its function uncertain. V lost 4 bases and J lost 8; bases outside the gene matches: 5. CDR3 length: 14 residues. Germline assignment: CDR1 NNHNN and CDR2 SYGAGS (reference sequence). The sequenced part of the CDR3 DNA is TGTGCCAGCGGTTCTACAGGGGGGGATTCGCCCCTCTAC. Translating it yields CASGSTGGDSPLY. The full CDR3 is CASGSTGGDSPLYF.

Turning to this clone: Mouse gene names apply. Incomplete CDR3 DNA: TGTGCCAGCAGTCGGGTTCCAGAAGTCTTC. Its translation is CASSRVPEVF. The entire CDR3 reads CASSRVPEVFF. The chain carries TRBV26 and TRBJ1-1; D gene unclear. The DNA ends 1 residue before the CDR3 does, and the rest of the CDR3 is filled in from the germline J gene. Germline V CDR1 and CDR2: KGHPV, FQNQEV (reference sequence). The CDR3 consists of 11 residues. The ends were cut back, 4 bases at V and 6 bases at J, with 6 bases in the middle.

Turning to this clone: The germline and genes are mouse ones. The CDR3 end lies 1 residue beyond the end of the read and is filled in from the germline J gene. The genes are TRBV13-1 and TRBJ2-3, with TRBD1 identical over 7 bases. CDR3 length: 16 residues. Germline lookup yields CDR1 NSHNY and CDR2 SYGAGN. J gave up 0 bases and V 3 bases, and 7 bases lay outside the gene matches. The CDR3: CASSGGPGGSAETLYF. CDR3 bases read: TGTGCCAGCAGTGGGGGCCCAGGGGGTAGTGCAGAAACGCTGTAT.

Comments on this clone: Gene names and germline match the mouse. The read stops 1 residue short of the end of the CDR3; the missing end is completed from the germline J gene. The chain joins TRBV1 to TRBJ2-5; 8 bases fit TRBD2. The junction had 5 bases not matched to a gene; V was cut back by 0 bases and J by 6 bases. CDR3 length equals 15 residues. The germline V gene encodes CDR1 NSQYPW and CDR2 LRSPGD (reference sequence). CDR3: CTCSADGGGRDTQYF. Incomplete CDR3 DNA: TGCACCTGCAGTGCAGATGGGGGGGGGCGGGACACCCAGTAC.

To note about this clone: The gene names here belong to mouse. The read terminates 1 residue before the CDR3 end, so the remaining end is supplied by the germline J gene. The chain is built from TRBV16 and TRBJ2-7; the D gene is possibly TRBD2 (6 bases). V was cut by 1 base and J by 4 bases, with 8 bases left in between. CDR3 size: 13 residues. Germline CDR1 SGHSA, CDR2 FRNQAP. The CDR3 reads CASSLGLVYEQYF. CDR3 DNA, as far as it was read: TGTGCAAGCAGCTTAGGACTGGTGTATGAACAGTAC.

This clone was picked up a small number of times. Genes and germline are mouse. The DNA ends 1 residue before the CDR3 does, and the rest of the CDR3 is filled in from the germline J gene. This rearrangement joins TRBV14 to TRBJ1-6; D unresolved. TRBJ1-6 is assigned to the ORF class and has an uncertain function. This CDR3 comprises 14 residues. Trimming stripped 1 base from V and 3 bases from J, with 5 bases between. In germline, CDR1 is SGHDT, CDR2 FRDEAV. The CDR3 sequence: CASSFTSYNSPLYF. The CDR3 bases that were read are TGTGCCAGCAGTTTCACCAGCTATAATTCGCCCCTCTAC.

This clone appeared once. A much larger clone sits a single nucleotide away, making a read error possible. These gene names are mouse names. The read gets to within 1 residue of the CDR3 end, and the germline J gene fills in the rest. At the DNA level, this CDR3 is encoded by other sequences in the same sample as well. V is TRBV26 and J is TRBJ2-1; D not resolved. In germline, CDR1 is KGHPV, CDR2 FQNQEV (reference sequence). The CDR3 runs to 14 residues. The CDR3 sequence is CASSLRQYYAEQFF. The part of the CDR3 DNA that was read is TGTGCCAGTAGTCTCCGACAATACTATGCTGAGCAGTTC.